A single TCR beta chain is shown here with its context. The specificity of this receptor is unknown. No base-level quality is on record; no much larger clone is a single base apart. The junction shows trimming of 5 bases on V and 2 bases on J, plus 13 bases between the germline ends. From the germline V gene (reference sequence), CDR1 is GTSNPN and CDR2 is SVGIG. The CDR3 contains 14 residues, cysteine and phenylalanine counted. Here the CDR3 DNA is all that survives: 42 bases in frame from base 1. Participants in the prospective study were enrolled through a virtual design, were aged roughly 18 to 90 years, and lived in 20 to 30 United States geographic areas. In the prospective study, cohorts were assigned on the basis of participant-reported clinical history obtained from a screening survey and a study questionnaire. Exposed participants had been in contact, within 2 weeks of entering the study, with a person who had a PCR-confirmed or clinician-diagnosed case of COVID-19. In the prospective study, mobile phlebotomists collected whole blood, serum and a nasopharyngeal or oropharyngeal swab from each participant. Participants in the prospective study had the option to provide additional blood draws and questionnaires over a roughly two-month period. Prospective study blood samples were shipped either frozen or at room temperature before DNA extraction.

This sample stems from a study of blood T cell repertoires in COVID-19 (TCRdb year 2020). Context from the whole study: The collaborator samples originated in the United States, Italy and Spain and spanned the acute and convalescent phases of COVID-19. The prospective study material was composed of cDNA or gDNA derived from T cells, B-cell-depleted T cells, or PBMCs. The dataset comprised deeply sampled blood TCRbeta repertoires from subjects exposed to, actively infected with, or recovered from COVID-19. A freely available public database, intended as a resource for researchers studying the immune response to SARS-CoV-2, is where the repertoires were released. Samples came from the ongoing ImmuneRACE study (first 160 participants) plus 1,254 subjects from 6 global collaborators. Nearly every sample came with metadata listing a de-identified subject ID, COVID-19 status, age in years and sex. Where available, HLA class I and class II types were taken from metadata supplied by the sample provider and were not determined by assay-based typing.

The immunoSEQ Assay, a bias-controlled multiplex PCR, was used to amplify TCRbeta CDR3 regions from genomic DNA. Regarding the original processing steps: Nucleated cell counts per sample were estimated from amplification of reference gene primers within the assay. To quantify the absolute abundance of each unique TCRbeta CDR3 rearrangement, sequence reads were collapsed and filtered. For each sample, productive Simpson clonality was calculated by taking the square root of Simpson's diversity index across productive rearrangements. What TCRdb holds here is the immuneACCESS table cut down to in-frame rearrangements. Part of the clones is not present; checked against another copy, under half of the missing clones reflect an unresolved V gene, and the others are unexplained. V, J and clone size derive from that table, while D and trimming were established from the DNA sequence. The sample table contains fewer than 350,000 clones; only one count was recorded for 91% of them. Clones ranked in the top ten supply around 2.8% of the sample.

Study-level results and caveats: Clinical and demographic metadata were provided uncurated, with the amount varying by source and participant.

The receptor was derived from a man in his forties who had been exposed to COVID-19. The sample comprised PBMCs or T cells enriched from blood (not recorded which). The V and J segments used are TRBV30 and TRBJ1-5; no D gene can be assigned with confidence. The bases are TGTGCCTGGGGCACGGGATCGGGCAATCAGCCCCAGCATTTT. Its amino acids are CAWGTGSGNQPQHF.